The 27 T cell receptor beta chains reported below all come from one sample, sequenced in a study of T cell changes during pregnancy in multiple sclerosis. This table comes from immunoSEQ multiplex PCR, and its TCRdb copy is limited to in-frame clones, with some not included. The table shows over 70,000 clones, with almost 95% occurring only once. Sequencing used peripheral blood, obtained in the third trimester of pregnancy. The source of these receptors is a female donor in good health, enrolled as a control in a pregnancy study.

The V call is TRBV19, the J call TRBJ2-3, with 9 bases fitting TRBD1. V shed 5 bases and J 2 bases; nucleotides not matched to a gene: 5. The CDR3 runs 15 residues. CDR1 LNHDA and CDR2 SQIVND come from the germline V gene (reference sequence). DNA for the CDR3: TGTGCCAGTAGTTACAGGGGGCGCGTCACAGATACGCAGTATTTT. It specifies CASSYRGRVTDTQYF.

V gene TRBV6-4 combines with J gene TRBJ1-1, with 8 bases lining up with TRBD1. Germline loops: CDR1 MRHNA, CDR2 SNTAGT. V was clipped by 6 bases and J by 4 bases; unmatched bases: 10. This CDR3 comprises 15 residues. CDR3 in DNA: TGTGCCAGCAGCGCCTCCCCCACAGGGGGCACTGAAGCTTTCTTT. Its protein product is CASSASPTGGTEAFF.

The chain is built from TRBV28 and TRBJ1-1; 12 bases are a match to TRBD1. The trim removed 8 bases at V and 1 base at J, leaving 5 bases unmatched. Per germline, CDR1 MDHEN and CDR2 SYDVKM. The CDR3 length is 15 residues. The CDR3 loop is CASQGQGAANTEAFF. CDR3 in DNA: TGTGCCAGCCAGGGACAGGGGGCCGCGAACACTGAAGCTTTCTTT.

CDR3 coding DNA: TGTGCCAGCAGTTTATCACAGGGGCTGGGAAACACCATATATTTT. Its protein is CASSLSQGLGNTIYF. The chain has TRBV28 and TRBJ1-3; the match to TRBD1 covers 7 bases. After removal of 1 base from V and 4 bases from J, the junction contained 4 bases not matched to a gene. The germline CDR1 and CDR2 sequences are MDHEN and SYDVKM. CDR3 length: 15 residues.

The chain combines TRBV29-1 with TRBJ2-6; tentatively, D is TRBD1 (5 bases). Trimming cost V 5 bases and J 3 bases, with 11 bases left between them. Per germline, CDR1 SQVTM and CDR2 ANQGSEA. The length of the CDR3 is 14 residues. CDR3 in amino acids: CSVKQASGANVLTF. The DNA for the CDR3 is TGCAGCGTTAAACAGGCGAGTGGGGCCAACGTCCTGACTTTC. Complete variable domain (other parts from reference TRBV29-1 and TRBJ2-6): SAVISQKPSRDICQRGTSLTIQCQVDSQVTMMFWYRQQPGQSLTLIATANQGSEATYESGFVIDKFPISRPNLTFSTLTVSNMSPEDSSIYLCSVKQASGANVLTFGAGSRLTVL.

This chain links TRBV19 with TRBJ1-4; the D is unclear. CDR1 and CDR2 (germline): LNHDA, SQIVND (reference sequence). With 6 bases removed from V and 7 bases from J, the gap between germline ends came to 12 bases. CDR3 length equals 13 residues. The DNA of the CDR3 is TGTGCCAGTAGCAGACACCGTTCTGAAAAACTGTTTTTT. As protein: CASSRHRSEKLFF.

The rearrangement links TRBV6-6 to TRBJ2-2; 8 nucleotides align to TRBD1. Germline V CDR1 and CDR2: MNHNY, SVGAGI (reference sequence). The CDR3 loop spans 14 amino acids. The V and J ends lost 6 bases and 4 bases, in that order; junction bases with no gene match: 4. CDR3 amino acids: CASSTDRVTGELFF. The CDR3 nucleotides are TGTGCCAGCAGCACGGACAGGGTCACCGGGGAGCTGTTTTTT.

The rearrangement links TRBV5-4 to TRBJ2-5; D ambiguous. The CDR3 totals 11 residues. CDR1 and CDR2 (germline): SGHNT, YYREEE (reference sequence). V was clipped by 2 bases and J by 5 bases, with 4 bases between them. CDR3 in DNA: TGTGCCAGCAGCTTCAGGGAGACCCAGTACTTC. This translates into CASSFRETQYF.

The V gene is TRBV2, the J gene TRBJ1-5; a possible D gene is TRBD1 (5 bases). CDR3 size: 16 residues. Germline loops: CDR1 SNHLY, CDR2 FYNNEI. V was trimmed by 2 bases and J by 2 bases, leaving 13 bases between them. CDR3 region: CASSESSRVGNQPQHF. The CDR3 nucleotides read TGTGCCAGCAGTGAAAGTTCCAGGGTCGGCAATCAGCCCCAGCATTTT. Full variable domain (missing parts from reference TRBV2 and TRBJ1-5): EPEVTQTPSHQVTQMGQEVILRCVPISNHLYFYWYRQILGQKVEFLVSFYNNEISEKSEIFDDQFSVERPDGSNFTLKIRSTKLEDSAMYFCASSESSRVGNQPQHFGDGTRLSIL.

V usage is TRBV28 and J usage is TRBJ2-2, with 9 positions matching TRBD1. The CDR3 contains 15 residues. Trimming at V came to 5 bases and at J to 4 bases, leaving 5 bases not matched to a gene. Germline CDR1 is MDHEN and CDR2 is SYDVKM. CDR3 DNA sequence: TGTGCCAGCAGTCCCGGGGACAGGGTCACCGGGGAGCTGTTTTTT. Its translation: CASSPGDRVTGELFF.

The chain employs TRBV18 and TRBJ2-1; 8 bases line up with TRBD1. J gave up 6 bases and V 8 bases, and 6 bases lay outside the gene matches. The CDR3 covers 13 residues. The V gene's germline CDR1 is KGHSH and CDR2 LQKENI. The CDR3 DNA reads as TGTGCCAGCGAAGGACAGGGAGTCAATGAGCAGTTCTTC. Protein sequence: CASEGQGVNEQFF.

The J gene is TRBJ1-1, the V gene TRBV5-6; no firm D call. In germline, CDR1 is SGHDT, CDR2 YYEEEE. This CDR3 has 13 amino acids. The V end was cut by 6 bases, the J end by 0 bases, with 9 bases between. CDR3 sequence reads: CASTIRVNTEAFF. CDR3 coding DNA: TGTGCCAGCACCATAAGAGTGAACACTGAAGCTTTCTTT.

V and J are TRBV5-5 and TRBJ2-1, with D maybe TRBD1 (6 bases). Germline assignment: CDR1 SGHKS and CDR2 YYEKEE (reference sequence). V lost 0 bases, J lost 8 bases, and 9 bases lay in between. This CDR3 region has 13 residues. CDR3 region: CASSLGTVDEQFF. The CDR3 nucleotides are TGTGCCAGCAGCTTGGGGACAGTGGATGAGCAGTTCTTC.

This chain links TRBV28 with TRBJ1-2; D call uncertain. CDR1 and CDR2 from the germline V gene are MDHEN and SYDVKM. This CDR3 is 13 amino acids long. V was cut by 5 bases and J by 1 base, with 8 bases left in between. CDR3 residues: CASSLSRNYGYTF. The CDR3 nucleotides are TGTGCCAGCAGTCTCTCCCGTAACTATGGCTACACCTTC.

In its sample, this clone was seen once. V and J are TRBV5-4 and TRBJ1-1, with D unresolved. The germline gives CDR1 SGHNT, CDR2 YYREEE (reference sequence). Trimming left V 2 bases short and J 4 bases short, with 6 bases between. The CDR3 extends over 12 amino acids. DNA of the CDR3: TGTGCCAGCAGCTTTCCCTTCACTGAAGCTTTCTTT. The encoded protein is CASSFPFTEAFF.

The J gene is TRBJ1-4, the V gene TRBV7-6; TRBD1 matches at 10 bases. The V and J ends lost 4 bases and 7 bases, in that order; junction bases with no gene match: 15. From germline, CDR1 is SGHVS and CDR2 FNYEAQ. This CDR3 has 18 amino acids. The CDR3 protein is CASSSAVTGDRGFEKLFF. The DNA of the CDR3 is TGTGCCAGCAGCTCGGCGGTCACAGGGGACAGGGGTTTTGAAAAACTGTTTTTT.

The chain has TRBV15 and TRBJ2-3; 7 bases are a match to TRBD2. The CDR3 runs to 15 residues. Per germline, CDR1 LNHNV and CDR2 YYDKDF (reference sequence). With V trimmed by 1 base and J by 4 bases, 5 bases remained unmatched. CDR3 protein: CATSRGAGKSDTQYF. The CDR3 DNA follows: TGTGCCACCAGCAGAGGAGCGGGAAAGTCAGATACGCAGTATTTT.

The V gene is TRBV19, the J gene TRBJ1-5, with D possibly being TRBD1 (5 bases). Germline-derived CDR1 and CDR2 are LNHDA and SQIVND (reference sequence). V lost 6 bases to trimming and J lost 4 bases, with 16 bases between them. The CDR3 sequence is 15 residues long. CDR3 protein: CASRAPGGWNQPQHF. CDR3 DNA: TGTGCCAGTAGGGCTCCGGGGGGGTGGAATCAGCCCCAGCATTTT.

V usage is TRBV5-8 and J usage is TRBJ1-5; TRBD1 aligns across 7 bases. Germline values: CDR1 SGHTS, CDR2 YDEGEE. This CDR3 comprises 16 residues. J gave up 0 bases and V 4 bases, and 7 bases lay outside the gene matches. Here the CDR3 reads CASSEYRGISNQPQHF. In DNA, the CDR3 is TGTGCCAGCAGCGAATACAGGGGAATTAGCAATCAGCCCCAGCATTTT.

This sequence joins TRBV7-9 and TRBJ1-1; no firm D call. CDR1 and CDR2 from the germline V gene are SEHNR and FQNEAQ (reference sequence). The CDR3 is 12 amino acids. Trimming pared 4 bases from V and 7 bases from J, leaving 10 bases between. This chain's CDR3 is CASSSPVSEAFF. In nucleotides, the CDR3 is TGTGCCAGCAGCTCCCCCGTGAGTGAAGCTTTCTTT.

The rearrangement links TRBV10-3 to TRBJ2-5; D gene unclear. The CDR3 consists of 9 residues. Germline V gene data show CDR1 as ENHRY and CDR2 as SYGVKD. With 8 bases removed from V and 5 bases from J, the gap between germline ends came to 3 bases. The DNA for the CDR3 is TGTGCCATCGAGGAGACCCAGTACTTC. Protein: CAIEETQYF.

This rearrangement joins TRBV7-2 to TRBJ1-2, with D perhaps TRBD1 (5 bases). CDR1 and CDR2 from the germline V gene are SGHTA and FQGNSA. CDR3 size: 14 residues. V lost 4 bases to trimming and J lost 4 bases, with 13 bases between them. CDR3 in amino acids: CASSSTQGAYGYTF. CDR3 nucleotides: TGTGCCAGCAGCTCCACTCAGGGTGCCTATGGCTACACCTTC.

The V and J genes are TRBV4-3 and TRBJ2-7; 13 bases are a match to TRBD2. The V segment lost 0 bases and the J segment 7 bases; nucleotides outside the gene matches: 6. The CDR3 runs to 16 residues. Per germline, CDR1 LGHNA and CDR2 YSLEER. Written as DNA, the CDR3 is TGCGCCAGCAGCCAAGAACTAGCGGGAGGGCCGAGAGAGCAGTACTTC. It translates to CASSQELAGGPREQYF.

The table lists this clone with a count of one. The chain employs TRBV28 and TRBJ1-2; D gene uncertain. There are 11 residues in the CDR3. Per germline, CDR1 MDHEN and CDR2 SYDVKM. CDR3 sequence (DNA): TGTGCTGGAGGGCTGGAGGGTGGCTACACCTTC. It specifies CAGGLEGGYTF.

This sequence joins TRBV18 and TRBJ1-2; TRBD1 is a possible D gene (5 bases). Germline V gene sequence: CDR1 KGHSH, CDR2 LQKENI. The V and J ends lost 1 base and 6 bases respectively, with 6 bases between them. The CDR3 extends over 12 amino acids. The CDR3 bases are TGTGCCAGCTCACCACAGGGGCATGGCTACACCTTC. This sequence encodes CASSPQGHGYTF.

The J gene is TRBJ2-3, the V gene TRBV5-1; no definite D call. The CDR3 sequence is 12 residues long. The germline CDR1 and CDR2 sequences are SGHRS and YFSETQ. Deletions cut 1 base from V and 6 bases from J, with 6 bases between. The CDR3 spells CASSLRSDTQYF. CDR3 DNA: TGCGCCAGCAGCTTGCGGTCGGATACGCAGTATTTT.

V usage is TRBV7-2 and J usage is TRBJ2-7; maybe TRBD2 (5 bases). Germline V gene data show CDR1 as SGHTA and CDR2 as FQGNSA. CDR3 length equals 12 residues. The V gene lost 5 bases and the J gene lost 6 bases, with 11 bases spanning the gap. The CDR3 region is CASSPLGAEQYF. The CDR3, as DNA: TGTGCCAGCAGCCCACTAGGCGCCGAGCAGTACTTC.